These T cell receptor beta chains were read from a single sample in a study of T cell clonotyping in hematopoietic cell transplantation. The repertoire was sequenced with immunoSEQ multiplex PCR; TCRdb's copy has only in-frame clones and lacks some. The data show about 19,000 clones, with 70% to 85% seen just once and around 17% held by the top ten. The sequencing here drew on peripheral blood mononuclear cells, taken before stem cell transplant. These receptors originate from a man aged 55-75 years with acute myeloid leukemia. Some clones in this sample may be carry-over from other donors' samples. Each CDR3 is given with its conserved first and last residue. Fields, in order: D gene, J gene, V gene, clone size, CDR3 protein, CDR3 DNA. D genes are given only for firm matches. For some rows the clone size is stated as once, few or many, or as a class when expanded; others skip it.

D: -
J: TRBJ1-2
V: TRBV6-5
size: -
CDR3: CASSPTGPYYGYTF
DNA: TGTGCCAGCAGCCCAACCGGACCGTACTATGGCTACACCTTC

D: -
J: TRBJ2-7
V: TRBV4-1
size: few
CDR3: CASSQVGEGYEQYF
DNA: TGCGCCAGCAGCCAAGTCGGCGAGGGCTACGAGCAGTACTTC

D: TRBD1
J: TRBJ1-6
V: TRBV10-1
size: few
CDR3: CASRIRGRIPLHF
DNA: TGCGCCAGCAGGATCAGGGGGCGAATACCCCTCCACTTT

D: -
J: TRBJ2-7
V: TRBV2
size: -
CDR3: CASSDTNRANYEQYF
DNA: TGTGCCAGCAGTGATACTAACAGGGCTAACTACGAGCAGTACTTC

D: -
J: TRBJ1-2
V: TRBV11-2
size: -
CDR3: CASSSFGANYGYTF
DNA: TGTGCCAGCAGCTCTTTCGGGGCTAACTATGGCTACACCTTC

D: -
J: TRBJ1-6
V: TRBV11-1
size: -
CDR3: CASSAFPGSYNSPLHF
DNA: TGTGCCAGCAGCGCCTTTCCGGGCTCCTATAATTCACCCCTCCACTTT

D: -
J: TRBJ2-1
V: TRBV25-1
size: -
CDR3: CASSRGGYNEQFF
DNA: TGTGCCAGCTCTAGAGGAGGCTACAATGAGCAGTTCTTC

D: -
J: TRBJ1-6
V: TRBV7-6
size: -
CDR3: CASSLDIMGNSPLHF
DNA: TGTGCCAGCAGCTTAGATATAATGGGTAATTCACCCCTCCACTTT

D: -
J: TRBJ2-2
V: TRBV5-1
size: -
CDR3: CASSLAAVVGELFF
DNA: TGCGCCAGCAGCTTGGCGGCGGTGGTCGGGGAGCTGTTTTTT

D: -
J: TRBJ1-2
V: TRBV5-8
size: -
CDR3: CASSLEFDYGYTF
DNA: TGTGCCAGCAGCCTGGAGTTCGACTATGGCTACACCTTC

D: -
J: TRBJ1-5
V: TRBV19
size: few
CDR3: CASSIMYTDQPQHF
DNA: TGTGCCAGTAGTATCATGTATACAGACCAGCCCCAGCATTTT

D: -
J: TRBJ2-7
V: TRBV25-1
size: -
CDR3: CASSESYEQYF
DNA: TGTGCCAGCAGTGAATCGTACGAGCAGTACTTC